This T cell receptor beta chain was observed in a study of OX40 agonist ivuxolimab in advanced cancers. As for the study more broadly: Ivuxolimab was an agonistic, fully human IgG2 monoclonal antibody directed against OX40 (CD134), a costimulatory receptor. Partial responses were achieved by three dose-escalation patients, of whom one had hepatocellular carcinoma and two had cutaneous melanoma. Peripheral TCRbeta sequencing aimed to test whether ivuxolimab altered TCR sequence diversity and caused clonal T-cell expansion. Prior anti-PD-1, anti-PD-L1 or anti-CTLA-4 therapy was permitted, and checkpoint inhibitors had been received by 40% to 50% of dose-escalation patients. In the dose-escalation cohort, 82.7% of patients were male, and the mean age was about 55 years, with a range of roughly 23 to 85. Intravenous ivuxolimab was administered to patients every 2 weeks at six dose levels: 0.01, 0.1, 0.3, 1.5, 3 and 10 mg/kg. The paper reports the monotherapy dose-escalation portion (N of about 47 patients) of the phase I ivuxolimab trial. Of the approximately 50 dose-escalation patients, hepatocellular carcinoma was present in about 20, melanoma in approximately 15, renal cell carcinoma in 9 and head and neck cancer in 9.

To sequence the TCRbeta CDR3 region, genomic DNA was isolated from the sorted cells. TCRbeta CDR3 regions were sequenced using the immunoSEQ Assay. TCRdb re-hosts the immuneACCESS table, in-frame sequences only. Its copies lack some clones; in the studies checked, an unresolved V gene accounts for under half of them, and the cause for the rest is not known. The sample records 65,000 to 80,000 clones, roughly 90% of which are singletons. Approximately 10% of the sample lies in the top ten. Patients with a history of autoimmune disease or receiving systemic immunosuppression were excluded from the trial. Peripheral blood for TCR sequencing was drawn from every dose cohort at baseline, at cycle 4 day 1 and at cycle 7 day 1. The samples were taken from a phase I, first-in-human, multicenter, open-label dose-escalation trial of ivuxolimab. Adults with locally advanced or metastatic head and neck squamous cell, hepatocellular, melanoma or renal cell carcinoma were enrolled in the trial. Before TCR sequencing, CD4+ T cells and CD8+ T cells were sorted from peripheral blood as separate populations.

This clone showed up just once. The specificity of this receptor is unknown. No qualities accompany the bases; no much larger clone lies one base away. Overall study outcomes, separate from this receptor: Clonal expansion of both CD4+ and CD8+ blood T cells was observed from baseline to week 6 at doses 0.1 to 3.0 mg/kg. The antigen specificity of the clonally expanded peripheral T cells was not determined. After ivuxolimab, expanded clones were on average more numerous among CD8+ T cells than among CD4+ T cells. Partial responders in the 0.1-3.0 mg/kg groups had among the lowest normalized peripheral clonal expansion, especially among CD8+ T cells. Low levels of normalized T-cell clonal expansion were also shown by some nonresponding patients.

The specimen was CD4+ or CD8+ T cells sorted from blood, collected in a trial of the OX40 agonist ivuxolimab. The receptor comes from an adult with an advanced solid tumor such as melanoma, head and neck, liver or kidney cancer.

The CDR3 corresponds to CASSSKEVTGVTGNTIYF. The bases are TGTGCCAGCAGTTCCAAAGAAGTTACAGGGGTAACGGGAAACACCATATATTTT. In this chain, TRBV28 is recombined with TRBJ1-3, with 7 bases matching TRBD1. Per the germline V gene, MDHEN is the CDR1 and SYDVKM is the CDR2. Taken from cysteine to phenylalanine, the CDR3 has 18 residues. Only the CDR3 DNA stays, 54 bases, in frame from base 1. Trimmed from V: 4 bases; trimmed from J: 4 bases; junction bases lacking a gene match: 16.